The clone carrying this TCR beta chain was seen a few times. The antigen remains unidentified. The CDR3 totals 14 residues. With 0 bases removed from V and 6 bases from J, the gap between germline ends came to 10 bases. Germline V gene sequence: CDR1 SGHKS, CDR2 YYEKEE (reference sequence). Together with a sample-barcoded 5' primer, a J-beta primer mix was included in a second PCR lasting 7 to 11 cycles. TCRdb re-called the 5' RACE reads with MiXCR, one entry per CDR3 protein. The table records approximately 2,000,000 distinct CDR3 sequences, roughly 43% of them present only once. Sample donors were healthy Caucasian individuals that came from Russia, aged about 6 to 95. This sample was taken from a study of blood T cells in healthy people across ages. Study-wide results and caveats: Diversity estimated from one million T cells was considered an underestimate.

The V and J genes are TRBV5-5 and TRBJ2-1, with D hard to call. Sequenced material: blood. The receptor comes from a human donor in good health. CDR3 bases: TGTGCCAGCAGCTTGGAGGTCGGGCGCAATGAGCAGTTCTTC. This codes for CASSLEVGRNEQFF.